A single sample gave rise to the 10 T cell receptor beta chains below, sequenced in a study of shared clonotypes between healthy human individuals. The table came from immunoSEQ multiplex PCR; TCRdb's copy has only in-frame clones and leaves some out. The sample has about 2.4 million clones; roughly 93% are singletons. The specimen sequenced was naive CD4+ T cells from PBMCs. Sample subset: CD45RA+ positively selected. The receptors stem from a man aged 18 to 35 in good health. Some clones in this sample may be carry-over from other donors' samples.

The chain recombines TRBV29-1 with TRBJ2-5, with 7 bases lining up with TRBD1. The V and J ends lost 2 bases and 2 bases, in that order; junction bases with no gene match: 2. Germline V gene sequence: CDR1 SQVTM, CDR2 ANQGSEA. This CDR3 comprises 13 residues. The CDR3 here is CSVESGQQETQYF. The CDR3 DNA reads as TGCAGCGTTGAATCGGGACAGCAAGAGACCCAGTACTTC.

The chain combines TRBV4-1 with TRBJ2-7; D not certain. Germline V gene sequence: CDR1 MGHRA, CDR2 YSYEKL. Trimming stripped 1 base from V and 6 bases from J, with 16 bases between. The CDR3 consists of 15 residues. CDR3 bases: TGCGCCAGCAGCCAAGTAATGAACGGCCTGAGCGAGCAGTACTTC. Translated: CASSQVMNGLSEQYF.

V and J are TRBV19 and TRBJ1-1; a weak D match, TRBD1 (5 bases). CDR1 is LNHDA, CDR2 SQIVND, per germline (reference sequence). The CDR3 sequence is 14 residues long. The V end lost 9 bases, the J end lost 5 bases, and 19 bases lay between the germline ends. The CDR3 reads CASPYTTRVTEAFF. The CDR3 DNA follows: TGTGCCAGCCCGTATACAACCAGGGTAACTGAAGCTTTCTTT. The full variable domain, its missing parts supplied by reference TRBV19 and TRBJ1-1, is DGGITQSPKYLFRKEGQNVTLSCEQNLNHDAMYWYRQDPGQGLRLIYYSQIVNDFQKGDIAEGYSVSREKKESFPLTVTSAQKNPTAFYLCASPYTTRVTEAFFGQGTRLTVV.

The rearrangement uses TRBV4-1 and TRBJ2-7, with D unresolved. Germline V gene data show CDR1 as MGHRA and CDR2 as YSYEKL. The CDR3 length is 14 residues. Trimming pared 1 base from V and 0 bases from J, leaving 7 bases between. CDR3 amino acids: CASSQVTLSYEQYF. For the CDR3, the DNA is TGCGCCAGCAGCCAAGTGACTCTCTCCTACGAGCAGTACTTC.

Details on this clone: The sample holds other DNA sequences that translate to the same CDR3. The chain links TRBV18 to TRBJ2-1; D not resolved. There are 13 residues in the CDR3. Per germline, CDR1 KGHSH and CDR2 LQKENI. V lost 2 bases and J 4 bases, leaving 6 bases between the germline ends. The CDR3 DNA sequence: TGTGCCAGCTCACCATCACGGTACAATGAGCAGTTCTTC. It translates to CASSPSRYNEQFF.

The chain joins TRBV7-3 to TRBJ1-1; 7 positions match TRBD1. V lost 0 bases and J lost 4; bases outside the gene matches: 5. The length of the CDR3 is 15 residues. The germline V gene encodes CDR1 SGHTA and CDR2 FQGTGA. CDR3 in DNA: TGTGCCAGCAGCTTAACAGGGGGCATGGGCACTGAAGCTTTCTTT. Its translation: CASSLTGGMGTEAFF.

This clone was seen once. The chain has TRBV11-2 and TRBJ1-1; TRBD1 agrees at 9 bases. The germline V gene encodes CDR1 SGHAT and CDR2 FQNNGV. This CDR3 is built from 15 residues. The junction had 1 base not matched to a gene; V was cut back by 1 base and J by 1 base. This chain's CDR3 is CASSLGTGANTEAFF. The CDR3 DNA sequence: TGTGCCAGCAGCTTAGGGACAGGGGCGAACACTGAAGCTTTCTTT. The whole variable domain, remainder taken from reference TRBV11-2 and TRBJ1-1, is EAGVAQSPRYKIIEKRQSVAFWCNPISGHATLYWYQQILGQGPKLLIQFQNNGVVDDSQLPKDRFSAERLKGVDSTLKIQPAKLEDSAVYLCASSLGTGANTEAFFGQGTRLTVV.

This chain links TRBV27 with TRBJ1-5; TRBD1 aligns across 9 bases. In germline, CDR1 is MNHEY, CDR2 SMNVEV (reference sequence). This CDR3 has 15 residues. V lost 4 bases, J lost 5 bases, and 6 bases stayed unmatched. The CDR3 sequence: CASSSGDRVDQPQHF. The DNA for the CDR3 is TGTGCCAGCAGTTCAGGGGACAGGGTAGATCAGCCCCAGCATTTT.

The rearrangement links TRBV9 to TRBJ2-2, with TRBD2 matching over 7 bases. The CDR3 totals 16 residues. Germline V gene lookup returns CDR1 SGDLS and CDR2 YYNGEE. V lost 3 bases and J lost 0; bases outside the gene matches: 5. The CDR3 DNA sequence: TGTGCCAGCAGCGCAAGAGCGGGATCGAACACCGGGGAGCTGTTTTTT. Amino acids: CASSARAGSNTGELFF.

The chain is built from TRBV2 and TRBJ2-2, with unresolved D. Germline values: CDR1 SNHLY, CDR2 FYNNEI. V lost 8 bases and J 2 bases, leaving 12 bases between the germline ends. The CDR3 covers 14 residues. CDR3 protein: CASVVTGNTGELFF. DNA of the CDR3: TGTGCCAGCGTAGTGACGGGTAACACCGGGGAGCTGTTTTTT.